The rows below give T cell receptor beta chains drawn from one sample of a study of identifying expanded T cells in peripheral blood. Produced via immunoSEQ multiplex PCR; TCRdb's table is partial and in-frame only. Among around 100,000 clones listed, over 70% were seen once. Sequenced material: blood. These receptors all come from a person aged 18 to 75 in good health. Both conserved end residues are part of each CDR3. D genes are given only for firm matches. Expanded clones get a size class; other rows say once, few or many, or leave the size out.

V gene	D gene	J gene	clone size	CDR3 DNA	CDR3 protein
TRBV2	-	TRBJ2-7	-	TGTGCCAGCAGTGAATTCGGGACCCCCGAGGGCGAGCAGTACTTC	CASSEFGTPEGEQYF
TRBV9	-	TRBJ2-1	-	TGTGCCAGCAGCGTAAGTGGAACTTTCCTCCTCTCCTACAATGAGCAGTTCTTC	CASSVSGTFLLSYNEQFF
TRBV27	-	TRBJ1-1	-	TGTGCCAGCAGTTTAATGGCGAACACTGAAGCTTTCTTT	CASSLMANTEAFF
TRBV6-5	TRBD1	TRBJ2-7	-	TGTGCCAGCAGTTACGGGACAGACAGGCCAACCTACGAGCAGTACTTC	CASSYGTDRPTYEQYF
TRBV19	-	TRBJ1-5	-	TGTGCCACCAGGAGCAGGGTGTTTCAGCCCCAGCATTTT	CATRSRVFQPQHF
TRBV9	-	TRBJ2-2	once	TGTGCCAGCAGCGTAGGGACTCTACACGGGGAGCTGTTTTTT	CASSVGTLHGELFF
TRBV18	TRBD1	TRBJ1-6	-	TGTGCCAGCTCACCGGGACAGGGAGTAGGTTCACCCCTCCACTTT	CASSPGQGVGSPLHF
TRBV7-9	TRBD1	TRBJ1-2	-	TGTGCCAGCAGCCCTACAGGGGGCGGATATGGCTACACCTTC	CASSPTGGGYGYTF
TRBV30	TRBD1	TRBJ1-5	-	TGTGCCTGGTCGGGACAGGGGCTACGCGATAGCAATCAGCCCCAGCATTTT	CAWSGQGLRDSNQPQHF
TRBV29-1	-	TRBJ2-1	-	TGCAGCGTTGGGGGCACTGAGCAGTTCTTC	CSVGGTEQFF
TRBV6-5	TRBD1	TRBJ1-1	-	TGTGCCAGCAGACGACAGGGGGCAAGGTGGACTGAAGCTTTCTTT	CASRRQGARWTEAFF
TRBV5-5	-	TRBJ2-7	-	TGTGCCAGCAGCTTGGGGGGCTCGAGCTCCTACGAGCAGTACTTC	CASSLGGSSSYEQYF
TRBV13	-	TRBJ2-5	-	TGTGCCAGCACCCAACGACTGTCCTTACAAGAGACCCAGTACTTC	CASTQRLSLQETQYF
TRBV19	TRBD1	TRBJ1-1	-	TGTGCCAGCCACCGACAGGGAGGGGGGTACCCGAACACTGAAGCTTTCTTT	CASHRQGGGYPNTEAFF
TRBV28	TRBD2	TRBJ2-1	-	TGTGCCAGCAGTTTAGGCGGGGGCTCCTACAATGAGCAGTTCTTC	CASSLGGGSYNEQFF
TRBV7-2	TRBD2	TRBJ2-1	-	TGTGCCAGCAGCTTAGGACTAGCGGGGAATAACAATGAGCAGTTCTTC	CASSLGLAGNNNEQFF
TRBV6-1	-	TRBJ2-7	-	TGTGCCAGCAGTGATCCCATCTACGAGCAGTACTTC	CASSDPIYEQYF
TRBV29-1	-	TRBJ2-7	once	TGCAGCGCTGACCTCGGGGGCCACGAGCAGTACTTC	CSADLGGHEQYF
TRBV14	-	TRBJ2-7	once	TGTGCCAGCAGTTGGGCAGGGGCCTTATCCTACGAGCAGTACTTC	CASSWAGALSYEQYF
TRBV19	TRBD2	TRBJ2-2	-	TGTGCCAGTAGTATTCGCTCTAGCGGGGGGTATACCGGGGAGCTGTTTTTT	CASSIRSSGGYTGELFF